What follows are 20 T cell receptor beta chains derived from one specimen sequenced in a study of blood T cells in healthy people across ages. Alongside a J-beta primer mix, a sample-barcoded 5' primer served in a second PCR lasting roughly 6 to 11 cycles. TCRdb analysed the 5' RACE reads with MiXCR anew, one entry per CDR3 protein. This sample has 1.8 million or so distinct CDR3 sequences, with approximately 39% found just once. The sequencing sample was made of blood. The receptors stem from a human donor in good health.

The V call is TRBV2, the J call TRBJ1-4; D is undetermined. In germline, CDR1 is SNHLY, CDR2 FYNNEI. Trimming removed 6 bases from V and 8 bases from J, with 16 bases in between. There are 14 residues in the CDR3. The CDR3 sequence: CASRGRRTGEKLFF. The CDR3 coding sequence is TGTGCCAGCAGAGGACGAAGGACGGGCGAAAAACTGTTTTTT.

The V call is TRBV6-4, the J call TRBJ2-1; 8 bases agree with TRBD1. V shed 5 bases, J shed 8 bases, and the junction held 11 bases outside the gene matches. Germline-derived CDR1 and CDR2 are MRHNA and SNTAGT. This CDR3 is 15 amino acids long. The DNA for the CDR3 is TGTGCCAGCAGTTATCGCAGGGGGCTTAGGGATGAGCAGTTCTTC. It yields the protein CASSYRRGLRDEQFF.

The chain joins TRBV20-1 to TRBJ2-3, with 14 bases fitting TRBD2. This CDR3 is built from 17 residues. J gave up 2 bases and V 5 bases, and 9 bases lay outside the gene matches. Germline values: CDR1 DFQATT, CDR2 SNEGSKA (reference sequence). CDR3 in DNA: TGCAGTGCTGCCTGGGGACTAGCGGGGGTATCCACAGATACGCAGTATTTT. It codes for CSAAWGLAGVSTDTQYF.

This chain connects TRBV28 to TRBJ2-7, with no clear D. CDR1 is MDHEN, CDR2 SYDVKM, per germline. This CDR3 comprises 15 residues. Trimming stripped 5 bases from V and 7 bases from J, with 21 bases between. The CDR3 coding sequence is TGTGCCAGCAGTCCTCCCTCCGGGCCCAACAATGAGCAGTACTTC. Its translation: CASSPPSGPNNEQYF.

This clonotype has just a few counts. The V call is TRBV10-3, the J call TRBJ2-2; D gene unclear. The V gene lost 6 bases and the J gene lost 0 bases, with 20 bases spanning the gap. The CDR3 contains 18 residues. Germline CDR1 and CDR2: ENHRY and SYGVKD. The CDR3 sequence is CAIRGLGAPNANTGELFF. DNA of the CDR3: TGTGCCATCAGAGGCTTGGGTGCTCCTAACGCGAACACCGGGGAGCTGTTTTTT.

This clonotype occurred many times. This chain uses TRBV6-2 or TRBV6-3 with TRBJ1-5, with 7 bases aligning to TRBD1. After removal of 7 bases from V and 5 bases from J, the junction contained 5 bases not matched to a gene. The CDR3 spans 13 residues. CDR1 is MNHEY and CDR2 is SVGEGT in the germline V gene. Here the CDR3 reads CASTDRRHQPQHF. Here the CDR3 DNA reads TGTGCCAGCACGGACAGGAGACATCAGCCCCAGCATTTT.

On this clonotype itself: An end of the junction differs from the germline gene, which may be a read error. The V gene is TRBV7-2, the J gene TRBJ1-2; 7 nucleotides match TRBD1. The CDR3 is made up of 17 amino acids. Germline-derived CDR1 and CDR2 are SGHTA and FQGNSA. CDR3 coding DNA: TGTGCCAGCAGCTTAGCGCCGGGACAGATGGGGGCCTATAGCTACACCTTC. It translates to CASSLAPGQMGAYSYTF.

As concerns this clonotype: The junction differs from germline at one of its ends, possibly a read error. CDR3 bases: TGTGCTAGCAGCCCTGTTACATCCTCCTACAATGAGCAGTACTTC. It translates to CASSPVTSSYNEQYF. This sequence joins TRBV7-7 and TRBJ2-1; D unresolved. The end of the DNA is better explained by TRBJ2-7, so the J call may be wrong. In germline, CDR1 is SSHAT, CDR2 FNYEAQ (reference sequence). CDR3 length equals 15 residues.

The DNA of the CDR3 is TGTGCCAGCAGTTCGGCGGACAGTATGGATCCCTACGAGCAGTACTTC. The encoded protein is CASSSADSMDPYEQYF. The chain employs TRBV6-6 and TRBJ2-7; D may be TRBD1 (6 bases). Germline V gene lookup returns CDR1 MNHNY and CDR2 SVGAGI (reference sequence). CDR3 size: 16 residues. Trimming pared 4 bases from V and 2 bases from J, leaving 18 bases between.

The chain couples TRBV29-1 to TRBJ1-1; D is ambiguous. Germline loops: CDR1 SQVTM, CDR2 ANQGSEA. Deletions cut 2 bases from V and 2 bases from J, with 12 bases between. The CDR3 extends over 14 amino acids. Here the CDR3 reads CSVENRGRNTEAFF. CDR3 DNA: TGCAGCGTTGAAAATCGTGGGCGCAACACTGAAGCTTTCTTT.

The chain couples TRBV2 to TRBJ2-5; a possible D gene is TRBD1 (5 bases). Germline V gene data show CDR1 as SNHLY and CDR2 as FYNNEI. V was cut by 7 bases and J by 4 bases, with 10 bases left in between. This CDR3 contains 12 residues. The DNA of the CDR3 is TGTGCCAGCACTCAGGGAATAGAGACCCAGTACTTC. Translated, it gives CASTQGIETQYF.

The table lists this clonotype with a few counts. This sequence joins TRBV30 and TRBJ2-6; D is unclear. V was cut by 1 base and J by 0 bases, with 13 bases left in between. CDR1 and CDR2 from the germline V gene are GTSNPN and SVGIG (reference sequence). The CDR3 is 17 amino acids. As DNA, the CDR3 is TGTGCCTGGAGTGGGGTAAGGGCCCTCTCTGGGGCCAACGTCCTGACTTTC. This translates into CAWSGVRALSGANVLTF.

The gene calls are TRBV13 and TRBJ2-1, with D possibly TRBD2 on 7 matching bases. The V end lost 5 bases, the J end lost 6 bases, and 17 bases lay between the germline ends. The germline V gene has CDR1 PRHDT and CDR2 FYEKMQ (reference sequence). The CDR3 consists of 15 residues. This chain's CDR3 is CASSRSGGGINEQFF. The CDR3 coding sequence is TGTGCCAGCAGCAGATCTGGCGGGGGCATCAATGAGCAGTTCTTC. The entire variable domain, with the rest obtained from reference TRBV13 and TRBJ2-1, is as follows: AAGVIQSPRHLIKEKRETATLKCYPIPRHDTVYWYQQGPGQDPQFLISFYEKMQSDKGSIPDRFSAQQFSDYHSELNMSSLELGDSALYFCASSRSGGGINEQFFGPGTRLTVL.

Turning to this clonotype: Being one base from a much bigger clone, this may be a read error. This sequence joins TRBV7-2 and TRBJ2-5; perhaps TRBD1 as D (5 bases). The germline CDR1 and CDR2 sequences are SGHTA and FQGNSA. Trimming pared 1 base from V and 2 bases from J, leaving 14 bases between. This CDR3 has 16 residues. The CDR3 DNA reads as TGTACCAGCAGCTTAGGGGGCCTAAGATTACAAGAGACCCAGTACTTC. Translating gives CTSSLGGLRLQETQYF.

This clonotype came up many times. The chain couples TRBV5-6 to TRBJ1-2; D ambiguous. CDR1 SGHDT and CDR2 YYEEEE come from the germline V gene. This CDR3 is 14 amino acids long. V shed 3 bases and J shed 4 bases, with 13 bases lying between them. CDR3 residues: CASSWEGVSYGYTF. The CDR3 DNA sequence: TGTGCCAGCAGCTGGGAGGGAGTAAGCTATGGCTACACCTTC. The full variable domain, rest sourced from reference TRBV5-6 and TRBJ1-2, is DAGVTQSPTHLIKTRGQQVTLRCSPKSGHDTVSWYQQALGQGPQFIFQYYEEEERQRGNFPDRFSGHQFPNYSSELNVNALLLGDSALYLCASSWEGVSYGYTFGSGTRLTVV.

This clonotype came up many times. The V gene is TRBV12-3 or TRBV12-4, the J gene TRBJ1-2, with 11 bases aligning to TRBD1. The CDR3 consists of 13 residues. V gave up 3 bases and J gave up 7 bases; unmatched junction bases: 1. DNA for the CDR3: TGTGCCAGCAGTTTCGGGACAGGGGGTGGCTACACCTTC. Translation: CASSFGTGGGYTF.

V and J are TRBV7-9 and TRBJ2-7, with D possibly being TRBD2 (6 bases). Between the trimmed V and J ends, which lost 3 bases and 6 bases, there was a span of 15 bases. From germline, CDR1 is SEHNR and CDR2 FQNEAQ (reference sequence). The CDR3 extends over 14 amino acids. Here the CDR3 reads CASSFGGSRREQYF. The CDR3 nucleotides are TGTGCCAGCAGCTTCGGGGGTTCAAGGCGCGAGCAGTACTTC. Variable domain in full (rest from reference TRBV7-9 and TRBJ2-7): DTGVSQNPRHKITKRGQNVTFRCDPISEHNRLYWYRQTLGQGPEFLTYFQNEAQLEKSRLLSDRFSAERPKGSFSTLEIQRTEQGDSAMYLCASSFGGSRREQYFGPGTRLTVT.

CDR3 coding DNA: TGTGCCAGCAGCTCAAGATCCGCCTCTGGGGCGAAGCTCTATGGCTACACCTTC. Amino acid sequence: CASSSRSASGAKLYGYTF. This chain links TRBV11-3 with TRBJ1-2; D might be TRBD1 (5 bases). This CDR3 is 18 amino acids long. Germline values: CDR1 SGHNT, CDR2 YENEEA. Trimming cost V 4 bases and J 4 bases, with 25 bases left between them.

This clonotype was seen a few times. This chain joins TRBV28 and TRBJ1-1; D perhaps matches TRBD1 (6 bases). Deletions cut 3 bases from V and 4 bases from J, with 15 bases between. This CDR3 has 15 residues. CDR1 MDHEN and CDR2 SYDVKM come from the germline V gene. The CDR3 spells CASSFYPRGVTEAFF. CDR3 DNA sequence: TGTGCCAGCAGTTTTTATCCCAGGGGCGTCACTGAAGCTTTCTTT.

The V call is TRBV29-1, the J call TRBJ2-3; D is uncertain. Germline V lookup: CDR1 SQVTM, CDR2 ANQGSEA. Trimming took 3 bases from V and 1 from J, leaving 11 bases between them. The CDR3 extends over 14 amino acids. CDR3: CSVEDLARTDTQYF. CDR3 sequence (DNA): TGCAGCGTTGAGGATCTGGCCCGCACAGATACGCAGTATTTT.